The 22 T cell receptor beta chains below were found in one sample sequenced in a study of cytomegalovirus exposure and HLA in healthy donors. A multiplex PCR was run with 60 Vbeta primers and 13 Jbeta primers. TCRdb's copy holds only in-frame clones and misses some; the assay was immunoSEQ multiplex PCR. Of about 160,000 clones listed, around 86% are singletons. Sample: PBMCs. The receptors derive from a man in his forties or fifties in good health and CMV-seropositive.

This rearrangement joins TRBV6-5 to TRBJ2-7, with 8 bases identical to TRBD2. In germline, CDR1 is MNHEY, CDR2 SVGAGI. CDR3 length: 14 residues. J was trimmed by 0 bases and V by 5 bases; bases with no gene match: 3. The CDR3 here is CASSRSGSSYEQYF. In DNA, the CDR3 is TGTGCCAGCAGTCGGAGCGGGAGCTCCTACGAGCAGTACTTC.

The chain combines TRBV27 with TRBJ2-3; TRBD2 matches 9 bases. CDR1 and CDR2 from the germline V gene are MNHEY and SMNVEV (reference sequence). V lost 6 bases and J lost 4; bases outside the gene matches: 11. The CDR3 totals 16 residues. CDR3 nucleotide sequence: TGTGCCAGCAGGGCTAGCGGGGACCCACGGCCAGATACGCAGTATTTT. Translated, it gives CASRASGDPRPDTQYF.

The chain links TRBV7-8 to TRBJ2-7, with D perhaps matching TRBD2 (6 bases). The CDR3 loop spans 17 amino acids. Trimming shortened V by 0 bases and J by 1 base, and 16 bases separated the two germline ends. The germline CDR1 and CDR2 sequences are SGHVS and FQNEAQ. CDR3 loop: CASSLAGGVAASYEQYF. In nucleotides, the CDR3 is TGTGCCAGCAGCTTAGCTGGTGGGGTAGCGGCTTCCTACGAGCAGTACTTC. The whole variable domain, remainder taken from reference TRBV7-8 and TRBJ2-7, is GAGVSQSPRYKVAKRGQDVALRCDPISGHVSLFWYQQALGQGPEFLTYFQNEAQLDKSGLPSDRFFAERPEGSVSTLKIQRTQQEDSAVYLCASSLAGGVAASYEQYFGPGTRLTVT.

The gene calls are TRBV18 and TRBJ2-7; tentative D call: TRBD1 (6 bases). Germline V lookup: CDR1 KGHSH, CDR2 LQKENI. Between the trimmed V and J ends, which lost 2 bases and 0 bases, there was a span of 20 bases. The CDR3 sequence is 18 residues long. The CDR3 is CASSPGSGATLSSYEQYF. The CDR3 region has the DNA TGTGCCAGCTCACCAGGGTCAGGGGCGACTCTTAGCTCCTACGAGCAGTACTTC.

This chain connects TRBV15 to TRBJ2-2; TRBD1 is a possible D gene (7 bases). The germline V gene encodes CDR1 LNHNV and CDR2 YYDKDF (reference sequence). This CDR3 has 16 amino acids. Deletions cut 1 base from V and 5 bases from J, with 14 bases between. Here the CDR3 DNA reads TGTGCCACCAGCAGAGGCGGGACAGCATTAACCGGGGAGCTGTTTTTT. Amino acid sequence: CATSRGGTALTGELFF.

This chain uses TRBV2 with TRBJ2-1, with D uncertain. From germline, CDR1 is SNHLY and CDR2 FYNNEI. The CDR3 is made up of 15 amino acids. V was clipped by 4 bases and J by 0 bases, with 10 bases between them. The CDR3 DNA sequence: TGTGCCAGCAGTGGGCCAGCGAGCTCCTACAATGAGCAGTTCTTC. Its translation: CASSGPASSYNEQFF.

Only one count was recorded for this clone. This CDR3 is CASSLTNEQFF. The CDR3 DNA sequence: TGTGCCAGCAGCTTAACTAATGAGCAGTTCTTC. The V call is TRBV7-9, the J call TRBJ2-1; D remains unclear. The V end lost 2 bases, the J end lost 7 bases, and 3 bases lay between the germline ends. CDR3 length: 11 amino acids. Germline values: CDR1 SEHNR, CDR2 FQNEAQ (reference sequence).

This rearrangement joins TRBV7-2 to TRBJ2-7; D is possibly TRBD1 (6 bases). V lost 5 bases and J 2 bases, leaving 10 bases between the germline ends. CDR1 is SGHTA and CDR2 is FQGNSA in the germline V gene. The CDR3 is made up of 13 amino acids. The DNA for the CDR3 is TGTGCCAGCAGCATGACAGGCCCCTACGAGCAGTACTTC. Its translation is CASSMTGPYEQYF.

The chain links TRBV7-9 to TRBJ1-1, with D tentatively TRBD1 (6 bases). Trimming pared 5 bases from V and 8 bases from J, leaving 12 bases between. CDR3 size: 12 residues. The germline gives CDR1 SEHNR, CDR2 FQNEAQ (reference sequence). CDR3 sequence (DNA): TGTGCCAGCAGCACAGGGTTCGGAGAAGCTTTCTTT. This translates into CASSTGFGEAFF.

The chain links TRBV28 to TRBJ1-6, with D maybe TRBD1 (5 bases). Germline V lookup: CDR1 MDHEN, CDR2 SYDVKM. V gave up 6 bases and J gave up 8 bases, with 14 bases separating them. The CDR3 extends over 14 amino acids. Written as DNA, the CDR3 is TGTGCCAGCAGCACCCCGGGACTTTATTCACCCCTCCACTTT. As protein: CASSTPGLYSPLHF.

CDR3 region: CASSAGTGNTEAFF. The CDR3 coding sequence is TGTGCCAGCAGCGCGGGGACAGGGAACACTGAAGCTTTCTTT. The chain uses TRBV9 and TRBJ1-1, with 8 bases that match TRBD1. V dropped 3 bases and J dropped 1; count of bases not matched to a gene: 2. CDR1 is SGDLS and CDR2 is YYNGEE in the germline V gene. This CDR3 has 14 residues.

The chain recombines TRBV6-1 with TRBJ1-1; the D is unclear. Germline V gives CDR1 MNHNS, CDR2 SASEGT. V was clipped by 3 bases and J by 4 bases, with 18 bases between them. CDR3 length: 16 residues. In nucleotides, the CDR3 is TGTGCCAGCAGTGATATAGGGCCTCATAGCGGCACTGAAGCTTTCTTT. It codes for CASSDIGPHSGTEAFF.

V gene TRBV4-1 combines with J gene TRBJ1-2, with 12 positions matching TRBD1. The CDR3 is 19 residues long. J lost 3 bases, V lost 2 bases, and 13 bases had no gene match. The germline CDR1 and CDR2 sequences are MGHRA and YSYEKL. For the CDR3, the DNA is TGCGCCAGCAGCCAACGGATCTTAGGGGGGACAGGGGGCGACTATGGCTACACCTTC. It codes for CASSQRILGGTGGDYGYTF.

V usage is TRBV6-1 and J usage is TRBJ1-1; a possible D gene is TRBD1 (5 bases). Trimming pared 6 bases from V and 1 base from J, leaving 9 bases between. From germline, CDR1 is MNHNS and CDR2 SASEGT. The CDR3 is made up of 13 amino acids. For the CDR3, the DNA is TGTGCCAGCAGAGGCACAGGGAACACTGAAGCTTTCTTT. This translates into CASRGTGNTEAFF.

CDR3 in DNA: TGTGCCAGCCAGGGGGTGGGTGAAAAACTGTTTTTT. This translates into CASQGVGEKLFF. This rearrangement joins TRBV28 to TRBJ1-4; TRBD1 agrees at 7 bases. Germline V gives CDR1 MDHEN, CDR2 SYDVKM. The CDR3 consists of 12 residues. The V gene end was trimmed by 8 bases and the J gene end by 7 bases; junction bases not matched to a gene: 4.

This chain uses TRBV10-3 with TRBJ2-7; 10 nucleotides align to TRBD2. After removal of 8 bases from V and 4 bases from J, the junction contained 5 bases not matched to a gene. The CDR3 sequence is 13 residues long. Germline V gene lookup returns CDR1 ENHRY and CDR2 SYGVKD. The CDR3 DNA is TGTGCCATCCGGACTAGCGGAAATTACGAGCAGTACTTC. This sequence encodes CAIRTSGNYEQYF.

The gene calls are TRBV9 and TRBJ2-2, with 10 bases lining up with TRBD1. The CDR3 loop spans 16 amino acids. Per the germline V gene, CDR1 is SGDLS and CDR2 is YYNGEE. With 0 bases clipped from V and 8 bases from J, the junction kept 7 bases outside the gene matches. This CDR3 reads CASSVVGTGVEGELFF. DNA for the CDR3: TGTGCCAGCAGCGTAGTTGGGACAGGGGTTGAAGGGGAGCTGTTTTTT.

This clone came up once. The V call is TRBV5-4, the J call TRBJ1-2; 8 nucleotides agree with TRBD1. With 4 bases clipped from V and 7 bases from J, the junction kept 12 bases outside the gene matches. The CDR3 is 15 amino acids. Germline loops: CDR1 SGHNT, CDR2 YYREEE (reference sequence). Here the CDR3 DNA reads TGTGCCAGCAGCCCCCCCGATCAGGGGGCCTCTGGCTACACCTTC. Amino acids: CASSPPDQGASGYTF. Looking up the rest from reference TRBV5-4 and TRBJ1-2 gives the full variable domain: ETGVTQSPTHLIKTRGQQVTLRCSSQSGHNTVSWYQQALGQGPQFIFQYYREEENGRGNFPPRFSGLQFPNYSSELNVNALELDDSALYLCASSPPDQGASGYTFGSGTRLTVV.

This clone was seen once. The V call is TRBV9, the J call TRBJ1-6; 7 bases are a match to TRBD1. CDR1 and CDR2 from the germline V gene are SGDLS and YYNGEE. The CDR3 consists of 16 residues. J gave up 5 bases and V 4 bases, and 9 bases lay outside the gene matches. The chain's CDR3 is CASSTTAGQNNSPLHF. The CDR3, as DNA: TGTGCCAGCAGCACAACGGCGGGACAGAATAATTCACCCCTCCACTTT.

The chain recombines TRBV4-1 with TRBJ1-2; TRBD1 aligns across 11 bases. V lost 0 bases, J lost 8 bases, and 14 bases stayed unmatched. This CDR3 contains 18 residues. Germline V CDR1 and CDR2: MGHRA, YSYEKL. In DNA form, the CDR3 reads TGCGCCAGCAGCCAAGAAGAGTGGGCCGGGACAGGGGGGAGAGGCTACACCTTC. This encodes CASSQEEWAGTGGRGYTF.

This rearrangement joins TRBV5-1 to TRBJ1-3; 7 bases map to TRBD1. The V and J ends lost 4 bases and 2 bases, in that order; junction bases with no gene match: 3. Per germline, CDR1 SGHRS and CDR2 YFSETQ. The CDR3 has 14 residues. CDR3 region: CASSPRGTGNTIYF. For the CDR3, the DNA is TGCGCCAGCAGCCCCAGGGGGACTGGAAACACCATATATTTT.

The chain recombines TRBV27 with TRBJ1-5; D gene unclear. Germline CDR1 is MNHEY and CDR2 is SMNVEV (reference sequence). The CDR3 loop spans 14 amino acids. The V end lost 0 bases, the J end lost 7 bases, and 10 bases lay between the germline ends. CDR3 bases: TGTGCCAGCAGTTTATCGTTCCCTAACCAGCCCCAGCATTTT. This sequence encodes CASSLSFPNQPQHF.